These 22 T cell receptor beta chains share one sample of origin, sequenced in a study of early T cells in non-severe SARS-CoV-2 infection. TCRdb analysed the 5' RACE reads with MiXCR anew, one entry per CDR3 protein. The sample has about 80,000 distinct CDR3 sequences; 5% are singletons. This sample comprised whole blood, obtained at baseline. The receptors come from an adult who was a healthcare worker with PCR-confirmed SARS-CoV-2 infection or an uninfected control (not recorded which).

The gene calls are TRBV9 and TRBJ2-3, with a possible D match to TRBD2 (5 bases). Germline CDR1 is SGDLS and CDR2 is YYNGEE. Trimming removed 4 bases at V and 1 base at J, with 16 bases between. This CDR3 contains 16 residues. CDR3 nucleotide sequence: TGTGCCAGCAGCCCGCCATCTAGCAGACGCACAGATACGCAGTATTTT. The encoded protein is CASSPPSSRRTDTQYF.

This clonotype appeared many times. This chain's CDR3 is CASSLAEDTDTQYF. DNA of the CDR3: TGTGCCAGCAGTCTAGCGGAAGACACGGATACGCAGTATTTT. This chain joins TRBV11-3 and TRBJ2-3; 7 nucleotides align to TRBD2. In germline, CDR1 is SGHNT, CDR2 YENEEA. After removal of 6 bases from V and 6 bases from J, the junction contained 9 bases not matched to a gene. The CDR3 is 14 amino acids.

This clonotype was counted only a few times. The chain's CDR3 is CASTTGMGRDTQYF. In DNA, the CDR3 is TGTGCCAGCACCACCGGAATGGGGAGAGATACGCAGTATTTT. V and J are TRBV7-6 and TRBJ2-3; D might be TRBD2 (5 bases). CDR1 is SGHVS, CDR2 FNYEAQ, per germline. Trimming removed 7 bases at V and 5 bases at J, with 16 bases between. The length of the CDR3 is 14 residues.

This clonotype has ten or more counts. The chain is built from TRBV12-3 or TRBV12-4 and TRBJ2-1; TRBD1 might be the D (6 bases). The ends were cut back, 1 base at V and 6 bases at J, with 13 bases in the middle. This CDR3 spans 15 amino acids. CDR3: CASSLGSQGGNEQFF. The CDR3 DNA follows: TGTGCCAGCAGTTTAGGGAGCCAAGGGGGCAATGAGCAGTTCTTC.

This clonotype was seen repeatedly, ten times or more. The chain recombines TRBV18 with TRBJ2-1; D tentatively fits TRBD1 or TRBD2 (5 bases each). The CDR3 contains 13 residues. Germline V lookup: CDR1 KGHSH, CDR2 LQKENI. V lost 3 bases, J lost 10 bases, and 13 bases lay in between. The DNA for the CDR3 is TGTGCCAGCTCACCCCTCTTTGGGGACGAGCAGTTCTTC. It codes for CASSPLFGDEQFF.

A few counts support this clonotype. V and J are TRBV27 and TRBJ1-1; no firm D call. The germline V gene encodes CDR1 MNHEY and CDR2 SMNVEV (reference sequence). Trimming left V 3 bases short and J 1 base short, with 6 bases between. The CDR3 is 13 residues long. The CDR3 here is CASSFLQNTEAFF. DNA for the CDR3: TGTGCCAGCAGTTTTTTGCAGAACACTGAAGCTTTCTTT.

This clonotype was recorded at least ten times. The chain carries TRBV6-5 and TRBJ2-7; D not resolved. CDR1 is MNHEY and CDR2 is SVGAGI in the germline V gene. The V end was cut by 5 bases, the J end by 2 bases, with 16 bases between. There are 15 residues in the CDR3. The CDR3 nucleotides read TGTGCCAGCAGTCTAAAACCGACGGATCCCTACGAGCAGTACTTC. It specifies CASSLKPTDPYEQYF.

This clonotype has more than one count but fewer than ten. This chain uses TRBV7-2 with TRBJ2-7; 10 nucleotides match TRBD2. Germline V gene lookup returns CDR1 SGHTA and CDR2 FQGNSA. The CDR3 consists of 15 residues. Trimming cost V 7 bases and J 0 bases; bases outside gene matches: 6. CDR3 nucleotides: TGTGCCAGCATTAGGACTAGCGGACGCTCCTACGAGCAGTACTTC. Protein product: CASIRTSGRSYEQYF.

This clonotype was picked up many times. V and J are TRBV5-1 and TRBJ2-1; D is unresolved. This CDR3 has 13 amino acids. V lost 4 bases and J lost 0, with 5 bases in between. The germline CDR1 and CDR2 sequences are SGHRS and YFSETQ. The DNA for the CDR3 is TGCGCCAGCAGCCCAAGCTCCTACAATGAGCAGTTCTTC. Its protein product is CASSPSSYNEQFF.

The CDR3: CASSSTGFYNEQFF. CDR3 DNA: TGCGCCAGCAGCTCGACAGGGTTCTACAATGAGCAGTTCTTC. The chain links TRBV5-1 to TRBJ2-1; 7 nucleotides line up with TRBD1. Germline V CDR1 and CDR2: SGHRS, YFSETQ. V was clipped by 3 bases and J by 3 bases; unmatched bases: 3. The CDR3 runs 14 residues.

This clonotype occurred many times. The genes are TRBV1 and TRBJ2-7; the D call in the table, TRBD2, was not verified against the DNA. TRBV1 is a pseudogene. This CDR3 is 14 amino acids long. The CDR3 DNA follows: TGCACCAGCAGCCCGACGGGAGGGTCCTACGAGCAGTACTTC. Translating gives CTSSPTGGSYEQYF.

This clonotype was recorded many times. The chain employs TRBV7-2 and TRBJ1-4; no firm D call. With 3 bases removed from V and 5 bases from J, the gap between germline ends came to 10 bases. The germline V gene has CDR1 SGHTA and CDR2 FQGNSA. The CDR3 totals 14 residues. The CDR3 region is CASSFAGRNEKLFF. CDR3 DNA sequence: TGTGCCAGCAGCTTTGCAGGTCGAAATGAAAAACTGTTTTTT. Full variable domain (outside the CDR3, taken from reference TRBV7-2 and TRBJ1-4): GAGVSQSPSNKVTEKGKDVELRCDPISGHTALYWYRQSLGQGLEFLIYFQGNSAPDKSGLPSDRFSAERTGGSVSTLTIQRTQQEDSAVYLCASSFAGRNEKLFFGSGTQLSVL.

The chain is built from TRBV29-1 and TRBJ2-7, with 7 positions matching TRBD2. Germline V CDR1 and CDR2: SQVTM, ANQGSEA. The CDR3 length is 14 residues. The V segment lost 6 bases and the J segment 2 bases; nucleotides outside the gene matches: 10. The CDR3 spells CSVLSGNFAYEQYF. CDR3 bases: TGCAGCGTCCTCAGCGGGAACTTCGCCTACGAGCAGTACTTC.

The chain is built from TRBV6-5 and TRBJ2-5, with 7 nucleotides matching TRBD1. The CDR3 runs to 16 residues. CDR1 and CDR2 from the germline V gene are MNHEY and SVGAGI. V gave up 6 bases and J gave up 2 bases; unmatched junction bases: 12. The chain's CDR3 is CASRETRQGRQETQYF. Here the CDR3 DNA reads TGTGCCAGCAGGGAGACCCGACAGGGCCGGCAAGAGACCCAGTACTTC.

This clonotype came up a few times. This chain joins TRBV27 and TRBJ1-2; no firm D call. The CDR3 is 16 residues long. The V gene lost 3 bases and the J gene lost 4 bases, with 18 bases spanning the gap. CDR1 is MNHEY and CDR2 is SMNVEV in the germline V gene (reference sequence). The CDR3 sequence is CASSFMVAGDAYGYTF. CDR3 coding DNA: TGTGCCAGCAGTTTCATGGTGGCCGGAGACGCCTATGGCTACACCTTC.

This rearrangement joins TRBV2 to TRBJ2-7, with TRBD2 matching 8 bases. J gave up 4 bases and V 7 bases, and 12 bases lay outside the gene matches. There are 15 residues in the CDR3. The germline V gene encodes CDR1 SNHLY and CDR2 FYNNEI. CDR3 DNA sequence: TGTGCCAGCATCGAACGAAGCGGGAGTCTGTACGAGCAGTACTTC. The encoded protein is CASIERSGSLYEQYF.

Concerning this clonotype itself: With a much larger clone just one base away, this may be a read error. J is TRBJ1-2 and V is TRBV20-1, with D unclear. Germline V gene sequence: CDR1 DFQATT, CDR2 SNEGSKA (reference sequence). V was cut by 0 bases and J by 13 bases, with 15 bases left in between. There are 12 residues in the CDR3. For the CDR3, the DNA is TGCAGTGCTAGAGATTCCCGGGGTCGCTTCACCTTC. Protein product: CSARDSRGRFTF.

This clonotype has ten or more counts. This chain connects TRBV27 to TRBJ1-2, with TRBD1 identical over 7 bases. The CDR3 has 13 residues. V lost 6 bases to trimming and J lost 3 bases; unmatched junction nucleotides: 4. The germline gives CDR1 MNHEY, CDR2 SMNVEV (reference sequence). CDR3 protein: CASSLGQDYGYTF. Written as DNA, the CDR3 is TGTGCCAGCAGCCTAGGACAGGACTATGGCTACACCTTC.

There are a few counts of this clonotype. The chain joins TRBV7-6 to TRBJ1-3; 7 bases line up with TRBD1. The CDR3 has 16 amino acids. CDR1 and CDR2 from the germline V gene are SGHVS and FNYEAQ. V gave up 5 bases and J gave up 1 base; unmatched junction bases: 8. CDR3 amino acids: CASSARQGKSGNTIYF. The CDR3 DNA is TGTGCCAGCAGCGCCAGACAGGGAAAGTCTGGAAACACCATATATTTT.

The V and J genes are TRBV10-2 and TRBJ2-7, with 8 positions matching TRBD2. The ends lost 4 bases at V and 3 bases at J; junction bases unmatched: 8. The CDR3 contains 15 residues. CDR1 is WSHSY and CDR2 is SAAADI in the germline V gene. CDR3: CASSVSPAGDYEQYF. The CDR3 region has the DNA TGCGCCAGCAGTGTGTCCCCAGCGGGAGACTACGAGCAGTACTTC.

This clonotype was picked up many times. V and J are TRBV7-2 and TRBJ2-2; tentatively, D is TRBD1 (5 bases). V was clipped by 4 bases and J by 8 bases, with 14 bases between them. The CDR3 has 14 amino acids. Looked up from germline, CDR1 is SGHTA and CDR2 is FQGNSA. The CDR3 bases are TGTGCCAGCAGCTCCCTACCGACAGTGGGGGAGCTGTTTTTT. It specifies CASSSLPTVGELFF.

This clonotype was seen ten or more times. The chain links TRBV5-1 to TRBJ1-2, with D hard to call. CDR3 length: 13 amino acids. Trimming removed 4 bases from V and 0 bases from J, with 7 bases in between. Germline CDR1 is SGHRS and CDR2 is YFSETQ. CDR3 in amino acids: CASSPDPNYGYTF. For the CDR3, the DNA is TGCGCCAGCAGCCCCGACCCTAACTATGGCTACACCTTC.